This TCR beta chain was sequenced in a study of blood T cell repertoires in COVID-19. There are a few counts of this clone. Produced via immunoSEQ multiplex PCR; TCRdb's table is partial and in-frame only. Among more than 300,000 clones listed, around 80% were seen once. Germline V gene sequence: CDR1 WSHSY, CDR2 SAAADI. V lost 2 bases, J lost 7 bases, and 9 bases lay in between. The CDR3 totals 13 residues. This TCR derives from a woman aged 50 to 60 with acute or convalescent COVID-19. The material sequenced was peripheral blood. V gene TRBV10-2 combines with J gene TRBJ2-1; D ambiguous. The CDR3 DNA sequence: TGCGCCAGCAGTGAGCGACACATGAATGAGCAGTTCTTC. This sequence encodes CASSERHMNEQFF.